Detailed here is one T cell receptor (beta chain). This sample was taken from a study of blood T cell repertoires in COVID-19. Study-wide context: T cells, B-cell-depleted T cells, or PBMCs supplied cDNA or gDNA.

Per the original methods: Amplification of reference gene primers was used by the study to estimate nucleated cell counts. Profiled with immunoSEQ multiplex PCR; TCRdb holds only in-frame clones, not every one. V, J and clone size reflect that table, while D and trimming were determined from the DNA. The data hold fewer than 300,000 clones, with approximately 85% observed a single time. This CDR3 has 15 amino acids. Per germline, CDR1 SGHRS and CDR2 YFSETQ. Unmatched junction bases numbered 9, after V lost 4 bases and J lost 7 bases. The sequence came from a man aged 45 to 65 with active or convalescent COVID-19. The chain joins TRBV5-1 to TRBJ2-2; 8 bases fit TRBD1. The sequenced material came from peripheral blood. The CDR3 region has the DNA TGCGCCAGCAGCCCTGACAGGGGCGGCAGCGGGGAGCTGTTTTTT. It yields the protein CASSPDRGGSGELFF.